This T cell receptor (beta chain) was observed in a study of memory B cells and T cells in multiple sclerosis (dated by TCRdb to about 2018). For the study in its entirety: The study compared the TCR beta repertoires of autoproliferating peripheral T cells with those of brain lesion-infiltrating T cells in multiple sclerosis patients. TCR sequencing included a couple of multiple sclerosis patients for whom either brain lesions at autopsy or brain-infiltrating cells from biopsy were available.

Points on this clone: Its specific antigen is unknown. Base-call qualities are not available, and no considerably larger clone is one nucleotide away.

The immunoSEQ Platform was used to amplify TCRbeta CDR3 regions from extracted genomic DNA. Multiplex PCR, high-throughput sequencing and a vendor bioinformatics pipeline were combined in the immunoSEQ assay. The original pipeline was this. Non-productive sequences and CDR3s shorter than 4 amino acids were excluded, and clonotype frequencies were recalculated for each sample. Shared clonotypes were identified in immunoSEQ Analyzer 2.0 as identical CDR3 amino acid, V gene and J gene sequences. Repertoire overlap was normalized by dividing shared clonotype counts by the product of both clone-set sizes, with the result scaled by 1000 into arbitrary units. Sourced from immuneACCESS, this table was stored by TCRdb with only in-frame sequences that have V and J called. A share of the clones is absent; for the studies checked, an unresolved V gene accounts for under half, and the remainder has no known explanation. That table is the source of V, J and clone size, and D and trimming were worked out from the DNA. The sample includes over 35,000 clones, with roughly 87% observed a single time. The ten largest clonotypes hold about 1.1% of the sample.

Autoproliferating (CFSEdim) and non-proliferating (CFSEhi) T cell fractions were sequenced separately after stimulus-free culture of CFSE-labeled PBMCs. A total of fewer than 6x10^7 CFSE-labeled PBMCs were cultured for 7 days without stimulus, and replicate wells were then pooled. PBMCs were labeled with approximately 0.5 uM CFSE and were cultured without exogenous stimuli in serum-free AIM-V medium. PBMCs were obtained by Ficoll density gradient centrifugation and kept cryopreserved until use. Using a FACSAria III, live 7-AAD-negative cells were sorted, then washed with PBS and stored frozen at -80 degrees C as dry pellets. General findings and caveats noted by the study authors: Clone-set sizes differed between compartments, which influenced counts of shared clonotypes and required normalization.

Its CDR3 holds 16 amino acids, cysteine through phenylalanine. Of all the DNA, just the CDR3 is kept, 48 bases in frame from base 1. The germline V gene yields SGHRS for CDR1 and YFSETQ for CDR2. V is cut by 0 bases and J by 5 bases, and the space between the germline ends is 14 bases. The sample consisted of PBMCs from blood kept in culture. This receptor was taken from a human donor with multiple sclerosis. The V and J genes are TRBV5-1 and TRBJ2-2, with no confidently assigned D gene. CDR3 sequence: CASSLVPEHGTGELFF. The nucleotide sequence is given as TGCGCCAGCAGCTTGGTTCCAGAGCATGGAACCGGGGAGCTGTTTTTT.